This T cell receptor beta chain appears in the sequencing data of a study of shared clonotypes between healthy human individuals. Study in general: A couple of female and three male donors aged 18 to 49 were enrolled. Donors had three CD4 naive, three CD4 memory, two CD8 naive and one CD8 memory plate apiece.

Data came from immunoSEQ multiplex PCR; TCRdb stores just in-frame clones and leaves some out. This repertoire shows more than 2 million clones, 93% found once; its top ten account for around 1.7%. The CDR3 runs 17 residues. Germline V lookup: CDR1 LGHNT, CDR2 FRNRAP. V lost 6 bases to trimming and J lost 4 bases, with 24 bases between them. Naive CD8 populations comprised CD45RO-negative cells positively selected for CCR7, excluding terminally differentiated effector memory CD45RA+ cells. The sample was naive CD8+ T cells from PBMCs. The sequence was obtained from a man aged 18 to 30 in good health. Some clones in this sample may be carry-over from other donors' samples. The chain has TRBV12-5 and TRBJ1-2; D may be TRBD1 (5 bases). CDR3 sequence reads: CASGLGDGPRWSYGYTF. The CDR3 DNA is TGTGCTAGTGGCTTAGGGGACGGGCCGCGATGGAGCTATGGCTACACCTTC.